The 13 T cell receptor beta chains reported below all come from one sample, sequenced in a study of vaccination and CD4 T cells after COVID-19. Noted treatment: roughly 11-day PBMC culture with coronavirus spike peptide pools or control peptides (ViraFEST assay). No antigen has been identified for these receptors. Researchers used the Oncomine TCR Beta short-read assay to sequence DNA from cultured CD4+ T cells. MiXCR, applied by TCRdb to the PCR reads, yields one record per CDR3 protein. The repertoire holds over 10,000 distinct CDR3 sequences, with over 35% as singletons. The material sequenced was CD4+ T cells from blood, cultured in vitro, taken after SARS-CoV-2 vaccination. The receptors shown here come from a human donor who had recovered from COVID-19.

This clonotype is termed medium-sized (0.01 to 0.1%). This chain connects TRBV6-2 or TRBV6-3 to TRBJ1-4; D unresolved. Germline loops: CDR1 MNHEY, CDR2 SVGEGT. Deletions cut 6 bases from V and 3 bases from J, with 14 bases between. This CDR3 region has 15 residues. CDR3 amino acids: CASRRPDGSNEKLFF. The CDR3 DNA reads as TGTGCCAGCAGACGCCCGGACGGGTCTAATGAAAAACTGTTTTTT.

This clonotype was seen more than once but under ten times. The chain recombines TRBV20-1 with TRBJ1-4; D is possibly TRBD1 (5 bases). The CDR3 is made up of 13 amino acids. Between the trimmed V and J ends, which lost 2 bases and 8 bases, there was a span of 12 bases. From germline, CDR1 is DFQATT and CDR2 SNEGSKA (reference sequence). CDR3: CSARSDSLEKLFF. The CDR3 bases are TGCAGTGCTAGATCCGACAGTTTGGAAAAACTGTTTTTT.

This rearrangement joins TRBV28 to TRBJ2-7; D call uncertain. CDR3 length: 12 amino acids. Germline V CDR1 and CDR2: MDHEN, SYDVKM. Trimming took 7 bases from V and 5 from J, leaving 12 bases between them. Written as DNA, the CDR3 is TGTGCCAGCAAGTCGGGTCGGGACGAGCAGTACTTC. Translation gives CASKSGRDEQYF.

By its share, this clonotype is medium-sized. The J gene is TRBJ2-5, the V gene TRBV15; possibly TRBD1 for D (5 bases). The CDR3 runs to 14 residues. The germline V gene encodes CDR1 LNHNV and CDR2 YYDKDF (reference sequence). V lost 4 bases and J lost 4, with 13 bases in between. CDR3 nucleotides: TGTGCCACCAGCATGTCAGGGTACGGAGAGACCCAGTACTTC. It encodes CATSMSGYGETQYF.

This sequence joins TRBV7-9 and TRBJ2-3, with 7 bases fitting TRBD2. V lost 2 bases to trimming and J lost 2 bases; unmatched junction nucleotides: 4. From germline, CDR1 is SEHNR and CDR2 FQNEAQ (reference sequence). CDR3 length: 15 amino acids. The CDR3 region is CASSLTAGDTDTQYF. In DNA form, the CDR3 reads TGTGCCAGCAGCTTAACGGCGGGGGACACAGATACGCAGTATTTT.

This clonotype came up a few times. The chain combines TRBV12-3 or TRBV12-4 with TRBJ1-6; maybe TRBD1 (6 bases). Between the trimmed V and J ends, which lost 7 bases and 0 bases, there was a span of 10 bases. This CDR3 region has 15 residues. The CDR3 protein is CASNRGGSYNSPLHF. The CDR3 coding sequence is TGTGCCAGCAATCGAGGGGGCTCCTATAATTCACCCCTCCACTTT.

Only a few counts were recorded for this clonotype. The chain combines TRBV6-5 with TRBJ2-3; D ambiguous. Germline CDR1 is MNHEY and CDR2 is SVGAGI. Trimming removed 4 bases from V and 0 bases from J, with 8 bases in between. This CDR3 contains 14 residues. The CDR3 spells CASSLDSSTDTQYF. Written as DNA, the CDR3 is TGTGCCAGCAGTTTAGACTCTAGCACAGATACGCAGTATTTT.

A few counts support this clonotype. V and J are TRBV7-8 and TRBJ2-4, with a weak D call TRBD1 (5 bases). CDR3 length equals 16 residues. V dropped 5 bases and J dropped 0 bases, with 14 bases sitting between them. Germline CDR1 is SGHVS and CDR2 is FQNEAQ. This CDR3 reads CASSLGAGRAKNIQYF. The DNA of the CDR3 is TGTGCCAGCAGCCTAGGGGCAGGGCGAGCCAAAAACATTCAGTACTTC.

V is TRBV12-3 or TRBV12-4 and J is TRBJ2-2, with 8 bases that match TRBD1. This CDR3 spans 16 amino acids. Losses at the gene ends were 4 bases for V and 4 bases for J; bases not matched to a gene: 8. The CDR3: CASSSSTGVLTGELFF. In nucleotides, the CDR3 is TGTGCCAGCAGTTCCTCGACAGGGGTCCTCACCGGGGAGCTGTTTTTT.

V is TRBV9 and J is TRBJ2-3; the match to TRBD2 covers 10 bases. The CDR3 runs to 16 residues. CDR1 and CDR2 (germline): SGDLS, YYNGEE. Trimming removed 4 bases from V and 3 bases from J; junction bases left unmatched: 8. In DNA form, the CDR3 reads TGTGCCAGCAGCCCCTCTAGCGGGAGAGGTACAGATACGCAGTATTTT. It specifies CASSPSSGRGTDTQYF.

This clonotype was found a few times. This chain connects TRBV6-1 to TRBJ2-7; 10 bases match TRBD2. The trim removed 8 bases at V and 7 bases at J, leaving 26 bases unmatched. The CDR3 length is 19 residues. CDR1 and CDR2 (germline): MNHNS, SASEGT. The CDR3 coding sequence is TGTGCCAGCGTGGCGATGGACCACTCCCGAAGCGGGAGGGCCGAGGAGCAGTACTTC. Translation gives CASVAMDHSRSGRAEEQYF.

V and J are TRBV7-2 and TRBJ2-7; D perhaps matches TRBD1 (6 bases). The CDR3 loop spans 15 amino acids. The V end was cut by 2 bases, the J end by 3 bases, with 14 bases between. The germline gives CDR1 SGHTA, CDR2 FQGNSA. CDR3 protein: CASSLSKGVGYEQYF. CDR3 sequence (DNA): TGTGCCAGCAGCTTATCTAAGGGGGTGGGCTACGAGCAGTACTTC.

The chain links TRBV12-3 or TRBV12-4 to TRBJ1-2; 7 bases align to TRBD1. V gave up 6 bases and J gave up 7 bases; unmatched junction bases: 8. The CDR3 runs to 13 residues. The CDR3 protein is CASRGNRGLGYTF. DNA of the CDR3: TGTGCCAGCAGAGGAAACAGGGGTCTTGGCTACACCTTC.